The 16 T cell receptor beta chains below were found in one sample sequenced in a study of blood T cell repertoires in COVID-19. Here immunoSEQ multiplex PCR was the method, and the copy in TCRdb shows in-frame clones only, minus some. The sample has more than 65,000 clones, more than 65% seen once. Sequenced input: peripheral blood. These receptors originate from a woman aged 45-65 years with acute or convalescent COVID-19.

The CDR3: CASSFGALNEQFF. The DNA for the CDR3 is TGTGCCAGCAGTTTTGGGGCCCTCAATGAGCAGTTCTTC. The chain uses TRBV28 and TRBJ2-1; D possibly corresponds to TRBD1 (5 bases). V lost 3 bases to trimming and J lost 6 bases, with 9 bases between them. The CDR3 extends over 13 amino acids. Germline CDR1 MDHEN, CDR2 SYDVKM.

The chain couples TRBV18 to TRBJ1-1; no clear D gene. The germline V gene has CDR1 KGHSH and CDR2 LQKENI. Trimming shortened V by 4 bases and J by 4 bases, and 13 bases separated the two germline ends. The CDR3 has 14 amino acids. CDR3 DNA: TGTGCCAGCTCACTAAGGGCGGGGATCACTGAAGCTTTCTTT. It specifies CASSLRAGITEAFF.

V is TRBV7-2 and J is TRBJ2-5; no definite D call. Germline assignment: CDR1 SGHTA and CDR2 FQGNSA. The CDR3 has 13 residues. V was shortened by 7 bases and J by 4 bases, with 13 bases between the two germline ends. The CDR3 reads CASTPGAVETQYF. The DNA for the CDR3 is TGTGCCAGCACCCCTGGCGCGGTAGAGACCCAGTACTTC.

This rearrangement joins TRBV30 to TRBJ2-7; 8 nucleotides line up with TRBD2. V trimming: 1 base; J trimming: 3 bases; junction bases outside the gene matches: 5. This CDR3 has 14 amino acids. Germline lookup yields CDR1 GTSNPN and CDR2 SVGIG (reference sequence). The CDR3 loop is CAWSATGLVYEQYF. For the CDR3, the DNA is TGTGCCTGGAGTGCTACGGGACTAGTCTACGAGCAGTACTTC. The variable domain in full, completed from reference TRBV30 and TRBJ2-7, reads SQTIHQWPATLVQPVGSPLSLECTVEGTSNPNLYWYRQAAGRGLQLLFYSVGIGQISSEVPQNLSASRPQDRQFILSSKKLLLSDSGFYLCAWSATGLVYEQYFGPGTRLTVT.

The J gene is TRBJ2-7, the V gene TRBV4-3; TRBD1 agrees at 9 bases. The CDR3 is 14 amino acids. V shed 4 bases and J 3 bases; nucleotides not matched to a gene: 4. Germline assignment: CDR1 LGHNA and CDR2 YSLEER. The CDR3 sequence: CASSLTTGGYEQYF. In nucleotides, the CDR3 is TGCGCCAGCAGCCTGACGACAGGGGGCTACGAGCAGTACTTC.

For the CDR3, the DNA is TGCAGTGCTAGTCCCGATCAGCCCCAGCATTTT. This sequence encodes CSASPDQPQHF. This chain uses TRBV20-1 with TRBJ1-5, with D uncertain. This CDR3 comprises 11 residues. V lost 3 bases and J 5 bases, leaving 5 bases between the germline ends. From germline, CDR1 is DFQATT and CDR2 SNEGSKA (reference sequence).

The chain is built from TRBV7-3 and TRBJ1-1, with TRBD1 identical over 7 bases. CDR3 size: 17 residues. The germline gives CDR1 SGHTA, CDR2 FQGTGA. V lost 2 bases and J lost 0; bases outside the gene matches: 9. The CDR3: CASSLGRGKRMNTEAFF. As DNA, the CDR3 is TGTGCCAGCAGCTTAGGCAGGGGGAAAAGGATGAACACTGAAGCTTTCTTT.

The chain combines TRBV24-1 with TRBJ1-5, with TRBD1 matching over 8 bases. The CDR3 totals 13 residues. The V segment lost 5 bases and the J segment 8 bases; nucleotides outside the gene matches: 4. The germline CDR1 and CDR2 sequences are KGHDR and SFDVKD. As DNA, the CDR3 is TGTGCCACCAGTGGAGGGACAGGTAAGCCCCAGCATTTT. Protein sequence: CATSGGTGKPQHF.

For the CDR3, the DNA is TGTGCCAGCAGCCAATACGGGGGCTCCTACGAGCAGTACTTC. Protein product: CASSQYGGSYEQYF. The genes are TRBV4-2 and TRBJ2-7, with a possible D match to TRBD2 (6 bases). Germline loops: CDR1 LGHNA, CDR2 YNFKEQ. V lost 2 bases and J 0 bases, leaving 8 bases between the germline ends. The CDR3 length is 14 residues.

The genes are TRBV7-2 and TRBJ1-5; perhaps TRBD1 as D (6 bases). This CDR3 spans 14 amino acids. Germline CDR1 SGHTA, CDR2 FQGNSA. V lost 6 bases to trimming and J lost 1 base, with 10 bases between them. The CDR3 DNA reads TGTGCCAGCAGGTGGACAGAGAGCAATCAGCCCCAGCATTTT. This translates into CASRWTESNQPQHF. Filled out from reference TRBV7-2 and TRBJ1-5, the complete variable domain reads GAGVSQSPSNKVTEKGKDVELRCDPISGHTALYWYRQSLGQGLEFLIYFQGNSAPDKSGLPSDRFSAERTGGSVSTLTIQRTQQEDSAVYLCASRWTESNQPQHFGDGTRLSIL.

This chain links TRBV9 with TRBJ1-5; weak D call: TRBD1 (5 bases). The CDR3 runs 15 residues. The V end was cut by 1 base, the J end by 1 base, with 9 bases between. CDR1 is SGDLS, CDR2 YYNGEE, per germline. CDR3 protein: CASSVRGESNQPQHF. As DNA, the CDR3 is TGTGCCAGCAGCGTACGGGGGGAGAGCAATCAGCCCCAGCATTTT.

The chain links TRBV7-8 to TRBJ2-2, with TRBD1 matching 9 bases. This CDR3 is 15 amino acids long. Trimming cost V 5 bases and J 5 bases; bases outside gene matches: 6. The germline CDR1 and CDR2 sequences are SGHVS and FQNEAQ. The CDR3 coding sequence is TGTGCCAGCAGCGGAAACAGGGGGCGAACCGGGGAGCTGTTTTTT. It yields the protein CASSGNRGRTGELFF.

This chain links TRBV6-6 with TRBJ2-1; 10 bases are a match to TRBD1. Trimming cost V 5 bases and J 3 bases; bases outside gene matches: 16. The CDR3 length is 19 residues. CDR1 is MNHNY, CDR2 SVGAGI, per germline (reference sequence). The CDR3 nucleotides read TGTGCCAGCAGTCTCGTCAGCGGGACAGGGGTTTTTGGCTACAATGAGCAGTTCTTC. The encoded protein is CASSLVSGTGVFGYNEQFF.

The chain carries TRBV18 and TRBJ2-2; D is ambiguous. Trimming pared 0 bases from V and 6 bases from J, leaving 11 bases between. The CDR3 runs 15 residues. Germline V gene sequence: CDR1 KGHSH, CDR2 LQKENI. Here the CDR3 reads CASSPPFRQAGELFF. DNA of the CDR3: TGTGCCAGCTCACCACCTTTCAGGCAGGCCGGGGAGCTGTTTTTT.

The genes are TRBV25-1 and TRBJ1-2; the D gene is possibly TRBD1 (6 bases). The germline V gene encodes CDR1 MGHDK and CDR2 SYGVNS. The CDR3 is 13 amino acids. Trimming removed 5 bases from V and 2 bases from J, with 9 bases in between. CDR3 coding DNA: TGTGCCAGCAGTATACAGGGAAACTATGGCTACACCTTC. Protein: CASSIQGNYGYTF.

The chain couples TRBV7-9 to TRBJ2-2, with 9 bases matching TRBD2. V was pared by 5 bases and J by 5 bases, with 12 bases of the junction left unmatched. Germline values: CDR1 SEHNR, CDR2 FQNEAQ (reference sequence). The CDR3 is 17 amino acids. DNA for the CDR3: TGTGCCAGCAGCCCGACTAGCGGACCTTTGATAACCGGGGAGCTGTTTTTT. Its protein product is CASSPTSGPLITGELFF.